These T cell receptor beta chains were read from a single sample in a study of CD8+ T cells in alopecia areata. Sequencing was performed with immunoSEQ multiplex PCR; in TCRdb, only in-frame clones are kept and a portion is missing. The sample lists 150,000 to 200,000 clones; approximately 59% were seen once. This material consisted of CD4+ T cells sorted from blood, taken between weeks 55 and 65, from a patient treated with tofacitinib. The receptors come from a human donor with alopecia areata. The CDR3 runs from the conserved cysteine through the conserved F or W.

>TRBV19|TRBJ2-7
CASSPRKSSGYEQYF
>TRBV5-1|TRBJ2-7
CASSADPTGGKFYEQYF
>TRBV18|TRBJ1-2
CASSPWTGALDQGGYTF
>TRBV7-2|TRBJ2-3
CASSLEVGAEGTDTQYF
>TRBV7-9|TRBJ2-1
CASSLGRDLKFF
>TRBV7-9|TRBJ1-6
CASRSEQGAYSPLHF
>TRBV7-2|TRBJ1-1
CASRPGSTYTEAFF
>TRBV5-1|TRBJ2-3
CASSSGDRGSTDTQYF
>TRBV5-1|TRBJ1-1
CASSLLGSGTEAFF
>TRBV29-1|TRBJ2-7
CRGTQGNYEQYF
>TRBV4-2|TRBJ2-3
CASSQDASGADTQYF
>TRBV6-5|TRBJ2-7
CASSQGTSYEQYF
>TRBV5-1|TRBJ2-1
CASSPTGQTYNEQFF
>TRBV9|TRBJ2-7
CASSVAPTSGGAYEQYF
>TRBV7-8|TRBJ1-5
CASSLSKASNQPQHF
>TRBV5-1|TRBJ2-3
CASTYQGTSTDTQYF
>TRBV7-9|TRBJ2-1
CASSLQARRGQFF
>TRBV7-9|TRBJ2-7
CASSPSGVSYEQYF
>TRBV4-2|TRBJ2-2
CASSQEAGGNTGELFF
>TRBV2|TRBJ2-7
CASRDAAASGNYEQYF
>TRBV15|TRBJ2-7
CATSRDVGYEQYF
>TRBV7-3|TRBJ1-2
CASSLRANYGYTF
>TRBV9|TRBJ2-1
CASNNGYEQFF
>TRBV7-9|TRBJ2-3
CASSEGGLVDTQYF
>TRBV4-1|TRBJ2-3
CASSQDMGHDTQYF
>TRBV7-9|TRBJ1-6
CASSFAGGGNSPLHF
>TRBV10-3|TRBJ2-7
CAIAGSSYEQYF
>TRBV30|TRBJ1-5
CAWSVGGSNQPQHF